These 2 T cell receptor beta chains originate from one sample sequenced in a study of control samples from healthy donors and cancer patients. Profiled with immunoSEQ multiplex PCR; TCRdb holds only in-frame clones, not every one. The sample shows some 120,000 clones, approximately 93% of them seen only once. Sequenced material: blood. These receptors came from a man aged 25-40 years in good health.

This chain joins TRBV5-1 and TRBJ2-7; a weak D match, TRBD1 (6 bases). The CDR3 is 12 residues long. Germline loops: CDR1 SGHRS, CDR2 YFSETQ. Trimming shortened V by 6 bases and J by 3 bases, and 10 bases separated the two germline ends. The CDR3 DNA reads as TGCGCCAGCATTTGCAGGGGCTACGAGCAGTACGTC. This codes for CASICRGYEQYV.

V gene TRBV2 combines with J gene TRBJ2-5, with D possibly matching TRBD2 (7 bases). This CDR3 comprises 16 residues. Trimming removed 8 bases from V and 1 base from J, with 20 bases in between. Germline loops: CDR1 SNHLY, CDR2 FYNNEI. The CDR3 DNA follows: TGTGCCAGCGAAAGCAGGGGAGGGGGAGGCCAAGAGACCCAGTACTTC. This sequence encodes CASESRGGGGQETQYF.